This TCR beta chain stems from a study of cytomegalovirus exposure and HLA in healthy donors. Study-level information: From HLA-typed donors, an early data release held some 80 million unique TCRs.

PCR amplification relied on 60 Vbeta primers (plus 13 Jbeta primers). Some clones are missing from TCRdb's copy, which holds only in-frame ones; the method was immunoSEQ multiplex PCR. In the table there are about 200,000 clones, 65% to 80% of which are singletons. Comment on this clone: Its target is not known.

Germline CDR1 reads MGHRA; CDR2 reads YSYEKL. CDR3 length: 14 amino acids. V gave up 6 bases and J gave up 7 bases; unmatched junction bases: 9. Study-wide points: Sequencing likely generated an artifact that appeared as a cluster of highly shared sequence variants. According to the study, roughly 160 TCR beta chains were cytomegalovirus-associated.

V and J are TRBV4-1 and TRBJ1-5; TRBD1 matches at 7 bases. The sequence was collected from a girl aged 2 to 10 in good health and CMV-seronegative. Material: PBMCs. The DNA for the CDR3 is TGCGCCAGCAGTAACAAGGGGGCCGGGCAGCCCCAGCATTTT. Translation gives CASSNKGAGQPQHF.